This record looks at one T cell receptor beta chain sequence and its context. This entry belongs to a study of cytomegalovirus exposure and HLA in healthy donors. V gave up 3 bases and J gave up 5 bases, with 17 bases separating them. CDR1 and CDR2 (germline): SGDLS, YYNGEE. The CDR3 runs to 15 residues. The PCR had 60 Vbeta and 13 Jbeta primers. Repertoires were generated with immunoSEQ multiplex PCR, while TCRdb's copy carries only in-frame clones and drops some. The sample carries about 140,000 clones, around 80% recorded once. Sequencing was done on a sample of PBMCs. This chain links TRBV9 with TRBJ2-5, with D possibly being TRBD1 (6 bases). This TCR derives from a man between 18 and 29 years old in good health and CMV-seropositive. In nucleotides, the CDR3 is TGTGCCAGCAGCGCCGAAGGGGGTATAGGTGAGACCCAGTACTTC. Protein product: CASSAEGGIGETQYF.